This is a list of T cell receptor beta chains from one sample in a study of T cell responses to AZD1222 COVID-19 vaccine. This table comes from immunoSEQ multiplex PCR, and its TCRdb copy is limited to in-frame clones, with some not included. The sample gives approximately 98,000 clones, 85% to 90% of which show up once; 3% to 4% is in the top ten. Sequencing was performed on peripheral blood, taken on day 0 of AZD1222 vaccination. All receptors come from an adult in good health. CDR3s include the opening cysteine and the closing phenylalanine or tryptophan. D genes are given only for firm matches. Rows may omit the clone size; those that give it use once, few, many or a size class.

d_call clone_size j_call v_call cdr3_length cdr3_nt cdr3_aa
- - TRBJ1-6 TRBV19 16 TGTGCCAGTAGTATAGGCTTTCTGCACAGAAATTCACCCCTCCACTTT CASSIGFLHRNSPLHF
TRBD2 - TRBJ2-5 TRBV6-1 18 TGTGCCAGCAGTGGCAAAACTCCGGGACTAGCGGGGGAAGAGACCCAGTACTTC CASSGKTPGLAGEETQYF
- - TRBJ1-2 TRBV28 16 TGTGCCAGCTCTACCCCTATGACAGACTTTAACTATGGCTACACCTTC CASSTPMTDFNYGYTF
- - TRBJ1-2 TRBV7-6 13 TGTGCCAGCAGCTTAGGAGGGGGGTTCGGCTACACCTTC CASSLGGGFGYTF
- - TRBJ1-2 TRBV11-2 15 TGTGCCAGCAGCTCCCGGGGGCAGGGCCCGCGGGGCTACACCTTC CASSSRGQGPRGYTF
- - TRBJ1-3 TRBV27 15 TGTGCCAGCAGTTTAAAGGCAGGGCCTGGAAACACCATATATTTT CASSLKAGPGNTIYF
- - TRBJ2-3 TRBV2 14 TGTGCCAGCAGCGTAGCGTTACGCACAGATACGCAGTATTTT CASSVALRTDTQYF
TRBD1 - TRBJ1-1 TRBV4-1 16 TGCGCCAGCAGCCAACCGGACAGGGGAAGGGAAATTGAAGCTTTCTTT CASSQPDRGREIEAFF
TRBD2 - TRBJ2-7 TRBV5-1 16 TGCGCCAGCAGCTCTATCCTAGCGGGGGCGGCCTACGAGCAGTACTTC CASSSILAGAAYEQYF
- - TRBJ2-1 TRBV5-1 16 TGCGCCAGCAGCTCCGGAACTGGGGGGCCCTACAATGAGCAGTTCTTC CASSSGTGGPYNEQFF
- - TRBJ2-4 TRBV3-1/TRBV3-2 16 TGTGCCAGCAGCCAAGACGTTTTCTCTGGCAAAAACATTCAGTACTTC CASSQDVFSGKNIQYF
- - TRBJ1-5 TRBV7-2 16 TGTGCCAGCAGCCCCCGATTGGGAGGGTTCCATCAGCCCCAGCATTTT CASSPRLGGFHQPQHF
TRBD2 once TRBJ2-7 TRBV19 17 TGTGCCAGTAGTCGGGGGACTAGCGGGGGAACTGTCTACGAGCAGTACTTC CASSRGTSGGTVYEQYF
- - TRBJ1-2 TRBV11-1 12 TGTGCCAGCAGTAAGGGGGACTATGGCTACACCTTC CASSKGDYGYTF
TRBD1 - TRBJ2-7 TRBV25-1 16 TGTGCCAGCAGTGAAGGCACGGGACAGAGGTCCTACGAGCAGTACTTC CASSEGTGQRSYEQYF
- - TRBJ1-6 TRBV29-1 14 TGCAGCGTTGATCGGACGGGCTATAATTCACCCCTCCACTTT CSVDRTGYNSPLHF
- - TRBJ1-2 TRBV7-2 13 TGTGCCAGCAGCTTAATCGTGGGGTATGGCTACACCTTC CASSLIVGYGYTF
- - TRBJ2-2 TRBV30 11 TGTGCCTGGAGTGTAGCCGGGGAGCTGTTTTTT CAWSVAGELFF
TRBD1 - TRBJ1-2 TRBV11-2 16 TGTGCCAGCAGCACCCACAGGGGGCGGGATAGCTATGGCTACACCTTC CASSTHRGRDSYGYTF
TRBD1 - TRBJ2-1 TRBV14 16 TGTGCCAGCAGCTTAATCACGGGACAGGGAGACAATGAGCAGTTCTTC CASSLITGQGDNEQFF
- - TRBJ1-1 TRBV7-8 12 TGTGCCAGCAGCCGACAGCCAGCCGAAGCTTTCTTT CASSRQPAEAFF
- - TRBJ2-6 TRBV5-5 18 TGTGCCAGCAGCTTAACAACGGGCCTGGCTCCCGGGGCCAACGTCCTGACTTTC CASSLTTGLAPGANVLTF
- once TRBJ1-3 TRBV6-5 11 TGTGCCAGCAGTTATAGAGACACCATATATTTT CASSYRDTIYF
- - TRBJ2-1 TRBV5-8 17 TGTGCCAGCAGAAATCTAATTGTGGGGGACCAAAACAATGAGCAGTTCTTC CASRNLIVGDQNNEQFF